Detailed here is one T cell receptor beta chain. V lost 6 bases and J 0 bases, leaving 17 bases between the germline ends. The CDR3 totals 16 residues. Germline values: CDR1 PRHDT, CDR2 FYEKMQ (reference sequence). This entry comes from a study of blood T cell repertoires in COVID-19. Authors' methods: Reference gene primer amplification in the assay estimated nucleated cell counts. Sequenced by immunoSEQ multiplex PCR; TCRdb stores in-frame clones only, minus some. D and trimming come from the DNA, and the V and J calls and clone size come from that table. Seen here are fewer than 250,000 clones, around 85% observed once, and the top ten hold 3.5% to 4%.

This receptor was obtained from a woman in her 40s with acute COVID-19. This chain links TRBV13 with TRBJ1-2; D is ambiguous. The sample consisted of PBMCs or T cells enriched from blood (not recorded which). The CDR3 bases are TGTGCCAGCAGTAGTTCGGCGGGAGCTACTAACTATGGCTACACCTTC. Translation: CASSSSAGATNYGYTF.